The clone carrying this TCR beta chain occurred a few times. Its antigen is unknown. The data are from a study of beta chain features in type 1 diabetes. Study background: Across the samples, approximately 110,000,000 sorted cells were examined in total.

The sequenced template was cDNA made from the entire isolated RNA. This table comes from immunoSEQ multiplex PCR, and its TCRdb copy is limited to in-frame clones, with some not included. Here the sample spans approximately 90,000 clones, around a third being singletons. The CDR3 extends over 14 amino acids. V lost 4 bases and J lost 8; bases outside the gene matches: 5. The germline V gene has CDR1 SGDLS and CDR2 YYNGEE. Whole-study results and caveats: The naive, central memory and Treg TCRB repertoires looked more alike in patients than they did in healthy donors.

The clonotype originates from a young woman in good health. This rearrangement joins TRBV9 to TRBJ1-6, with 8 positions matching TRBD1. Source material: stem cell memory CD4+ T cells from blood. The CDR3 loop reads CASSPRQGYSPLHF. CDR3 DNA sequence: TGTGCCAGCAGCCCCCGACAGGGGTATTCACCCCTCCACTTT.